This passage covers 20 T cell receptor beta chains from one sample sequenced in a study of human CD8 memory T cell subsets. Generation of TCR beta libraries used UMI-labeled 5' RACE. TCRdb processed the 5' RACE reads again and assigns one entry to each CDR3 protein, with no DNA. There are about 3,300 distinct CDR3 sequences in the sample, with roughly 33% held by the top ten. The sequencing input was CD8+ T cells from PBMCs. These receptors all stem from a human donor in good health.

Judged by frequency, this clonotype is medium-sized. The chain uses TRBV7-8 and TRBJ2-7; TCRdb selects TRBD2, and the lack of DNA leaves this call unchecked. The germline V gene has CDR1 SGHVS and CDR2 FQNEAQ. The CDR3 has 17 residues. The chain's CDR3 is CASSLVPEAGVAYEQYF.

V is TRBV11-3 and J is TRBJ2-1. The CDR3 consists of 15 residues. The germline gives CDR1 SGHNT, CDR2 YENEEA. The CDR3 is CASSFGGSSYNEQFF.

Judged by frequency, this clonotype is medium-sized. The chain uses TRBV29-1 and TRBJ2-2. CDR1 and CDR2 (germline): SQVTM, ANQGSEA. There are 15 residues in the CDR3. The CDR3 loop is CSVELAGQNTGELFF.

The chain recombines TRBV24-1 with TRBJ2-1; TCRdb's D gene call, TRBD2, goes unchecked for lack of DNA. Per the germline V gene, CDR1 is KGHDR and CDR2 is SFDVKD. The CDR3 runs to 14 residues. The CDR3 loop reads CATGLAGGRNEQFF.

The rearrangement joins TRBV29-1 to TRBJ1-2. The length of the CDR3 is 12 residues. The germline gives CDR1 SQVTM, CDR2 ANQGSEA. The CDR3 region is CSAEASSQGYTF.

Its frequency marks this clonotype as medium-sized. The chain employs TRBV11-3 and TRBJ1-4. This CDR3 is built from 15 residues. Germline V gives CDR1 SGHNT, CDR2 YENEEA. CDR3 loop: CASSKYDGDNEKLFF.

By frequency, this clonotype registers large (0.1 to 1%). CDR3 protein: CASRAGGSDTEAFF. The V and J genes are TRBV7-9 and TRBJ1-1. Germline V gene lookup returns CDR1 SEHNR and CDR2 FQNEAQ (reference sequence). The CDR3 runs to 14 residues.

V gene TRBV2 combines with J gene TRBJ1-1; TCRdb indicates TRBD1, and absent DNA this call remains unverified. The germline V gene encodes CDR1 SNHLY and CDR2 FYNNEI. The CDR3 consists of 18 residues. The CDR3 spells CASSYSPGQGAGSAEAFF.

This clonotype registers medium-sized by frequency. The chain employs TRBV27 and TRBJ1-1. CDR1 is MNHEY and CDR2 is SMNVEV in the germline V gene (reference sequence). CDR3 length equals 13 residues. The CDR3 protein is CASRFPGTTEAFF.

V is TRBV7-2 and J is TRBJ1-5. The CDR3 consists of 15 residues. Germline CDR1 reads SGHTA; CDR2 reads FQGNSA. CDR3 protein: CASSVDYYSNQPQHF.

By frequency, this clonotype registers medium-sized (0.01 to 0.1%). This chain uses TRBV11-2 with TRBJ2-1; TCRdb lists TRBD1, though no DNA is available to test this call. Germline V gives CDR1 SGHAT, CDR2 FQNNGV. This CDR3 is built from 17 residues. The CDR3: CASSFRGGGSSYNEQFF.

Measured by frequency, this clonotype is large (0.1 to 1%). The chain recombines TRBV28 with TRBJ1-2; TCRdb proposes TRBD1, but this gene call is untestable without DNA. The CDR3 is made up of 18 amino acids. Per the germline V gene, CDR1 is MDHEN and CDR2 is SYDVKM. The CDR3 loop reads CASAPSPATGAPSDGYTF.

This sequence joins TRBV4-1 and TRBJ2-7; the D call of TRBD2 rests on TCRdb alone, since no DNA is present to check it. Germline V gene sequence: CDR1 MGHRA, CDR2 YSYEKL. This CDR3 comprises 14 residues. CDR3 sequence reads: CASSQDFSPYEQYF.

The chain has TRBV7-2 and TRBJ2-3; TCRdb names TRBD1, which stays unverified in the absence of DNA. CDR1 is SGHTA and CDR2 is FQGNSA in the germline V gene. The CDR3 loop spans 19 amino acids. The CDR3 here is CASSLSLGAIRLETDTQYF.

The genes are TRBV28 and TRBJ2-1; TCRdb outputs TRBD1, but without DNA this stays unchecked. The V gene's germline CDR1 is MDHEN and CDR2 SYDVKM. This CDR3 comprises 16 residues. CDR3 sequence: CASRAGTGASNNEQFF.

The chain has TRBV6-4 and TRBJ2-1; there is no DNA to check the TCRdb D call of TRBD2. Germline V gives CDR1 MRHNA, CDR2 SNTAGT. The CDR3 spans 15 residues. CDR3 sequence reads: CASSDSGGGANEQFF.

This clonotype is labeled large (0.1 to 1%) based on frequency. The V call is TRBV11-2, the J call TRBJ2-5; the D call of TRBD1 rests on TCRdb alone, since no DNA is present to check it. Germline V gene sequence: CDR1 SGHAT, CDR2 FQNNGV. The CDR3 runs 16 residues. The CDR3 spells CASSSSKGTDQETQYF.

CDR3 residues: CASSPPGKTYEQYF. The genes are TRBV3-1 and TRBJ2-7; TCRdb names TRBD1, which stays unverified in the absence of DNA. CDR3 length: 14 residues. Germline assignment: CDR1 LGHDT and CDR2 YNNKEL (reference sequence).

V usage is TRBV5-6 and J usage is TRBJ2-7; no DNA is available, so the TRBD1 call from TCRdb remains unchecked. This CDR3 contains 15 residues. The germline V gene has CDR1 SGHDT and CDR2 YYEEEE. The CDR3 protein is CASSGGTGVPYEQYF.

Frequency places this clonotype as medium-sized. The chain is built from TRBV20-1 and TRBJ2-7; there is no DNA to check the TCRdb D call of TRBD1. CDR3 size: 14 residues. Germline V lookup: CDR1 DFQATT, CDR2 SNEGSKA (reference sequence). CDR3 region: CSATPVGQGYEQYF.